These 5 T cell receptor beta chains share one sample of origin, sequenced in a study of CD8+ T cells in alopecia areata. Extracted RNA was reverse transcribed, and the resulting cDNA served as sequencing template. The table came from immunoSEQ multiplex PCR; TCRdb's copy has only in-frame clones and leaves some out. Captured here are approximately 110,000 clones, none seen once; the top ten comprise about 19%. The sequenced sample consisted of lesional skin. These receptors all come from a C3H/HeJ mouse with alopecia areata. As its MHC haplotype, the strain has H2-k.

Points on this clone: The germline and genes are mouse ones. Sequencing ends 4 residues short of the CDR3 end; the germline J gene provides the rest. The genes are TRBV29 and TRBJ2-7; 7 bases are shared with TRBD1. Per germline, CDR1 MSHET and CDR2 SYDVDS. CDR3 length: 14 amino acids. Trimming took 5 bases from V and 0 from J; bases not matched to a gene: 4. CDR3 DNA (partial): TGTGCTAGCAGTCTGACAGGGAGCTCCTAT. This encodes CASSLTGSSY. The full-length CDR3 reads as CASSLTGSSYEQYF.

In this sample, this clone turned up a few times. Germline and genes here are mouse. The read terminates 4 residues before the CDR3 end, so the remaining end is supplied by the germline J gene. Other DNA variants within this sample encode the same CDR3. The chain is built from TRBV13-1 and TRBJ1-1, with 8 bases identical to TRBD1. Germline V gene data show CDR1 as NSHNY and CDR2 as SYGAGN. The CDR3 is 13 amino acids. The DNA read from the CDR3 is TGTGCCAGCAGTGACGCAGGGGGCGGA. Protein product: CASSDAGGG. Given in full, the CDR3 is CASSDAGGGEVFF.

This clone occurred a few times. The protein TCRdb lists differs from the translation of the DNA at residue 12; the protein given here is translated from the DNA itself. Germline and genes: mouse. The read terminates 3 residues ahead of where the CDR3 ends, so the germline J gene completes it. J is TRBJ1-3 and V is TRBV1; 8 nucleotides line up with TRBD1. Per the germline V gene, CDR1 is NSQYPW and CDR2 is LRSPGD (reference sequence). The CDR3 runs to 15 residues. Unmatched junction bases numbered 4, after V lost 3 bases and J lost 3 bases. The CDR3: CTCSALDRGGNTLYF. The CDR3 bases that were read are TGCACCTGCAGTGCGCTCGACAGGGGTGGAAATACG.

This clone was detected only a few times. Gene names are mouse gene names. The sequence runs out 4 residues before the end of the CDR3; the remainder is reconstructed from the germline J gene. The chain employs TRBV16 and TRBJ2-7, with D possibly matching TRBD1 (6 bases). The CDR3 consists of 15 residues. With 0 bases removed from V and 2 bases from J, the gap between germline ends came to 11 bases. Per germline, CDR1 SGHSA and CDR2 FRNQAP. The CDR3 here is CASSLDEGHPYEQYF. The DNA read from the CDR3 is TGTGCAAGCAGCTTAGATGAGGGACACCCCTAT. Drawing the rest from reference TRBV16 and TRBJ2-7, the complete variable domain is NAGVIQTPRHKVTGKGQEATLWCEPISGHSAVFWYRQTIVQGLEFLTYFRNQAPIDDSGMPKERFSAQMPNQSHSTLKIQSTQPQDSAVYLCASSLDEGHPYEQYFGPGTRLTVL.

This clone occurred a few times. TCRdb and the translated DNA give different amino acids at residue 12; the protein presented here is the one translated from the DNA. These gene names are mouse names. The CDR3 end is not reached by the read, which stops 3 residues before it; the germline J gene fills it in. V gene TRBV13-1 combines with J gene TRBJ1-6; weak D call: TRBD1 (5 bases). TRBJ1-6 is an ORF; its function is uncertain. Germline CDR1 reads NSHNY; CDR2 reads SYGAGN. With 3 bases removed from V and 4 bases from J, the gap between germline ends came to 11 bases. This CDR3 contains 15 residues. The CDR3 DNA, read in part, is TGTGCCAGCAGTGTGACAGAGAATTATAATTCGCCC. Protein product: CASSVTENYNSP. The whole CDR3 is CASSVTENYNSPLYF.